This T cell receptor beta chain was found in a study of OX40 agonist ivuxolimab in advanced cancers. As for the study in general: The dose of intravenous ivuxolimab that patients received every 2 weeks ranged from 0.01 to 10 mg/kg. General study points: Antigen specificity remained undetermined for the expanded peripheral T cells. At 0.1 to 3.0 mg/kg and by week 6, CD4+ and CD8+ T cells in the blood had expanded clonally.

The length of the CDR3 is 17 residues. Germline values: CDR1 SGHDN, CDR2 FVKESK. Germline trimming cut 0 bases from V and 4 bases from J; bases unmatched to any gene: 9. Patients were ineligible given autoimmune disease history or systemic immunosuppression. Details on this clone: The antigen is undetermined.

Clones were sequenced by immunoSEQ multiplex PCR, and TCRdb holds only the in-frame ones, with some missing. Of around 100,000 clones in the sample, 85% to 95% were seen once. The chain carries TRBV14 and TRBJ2-5; 9 bases agree with TRBD2. The input for sequencing was CD4+ or CD8+ T cells sorted from blood, taken in a trial of the OX40 agonist ivuxolimab. This sequence originates from an adult with an advanced solid tumor such as melanoma, head and neck, liver or kidney cancer. The CDR3 region is CASSQDSSGKPTETQYF. The CDR3 DNA reads as TGTGCCAGCAGCCAAGATTCTAGCGGGAAACCCACAGAGACCCAGTACTTC.